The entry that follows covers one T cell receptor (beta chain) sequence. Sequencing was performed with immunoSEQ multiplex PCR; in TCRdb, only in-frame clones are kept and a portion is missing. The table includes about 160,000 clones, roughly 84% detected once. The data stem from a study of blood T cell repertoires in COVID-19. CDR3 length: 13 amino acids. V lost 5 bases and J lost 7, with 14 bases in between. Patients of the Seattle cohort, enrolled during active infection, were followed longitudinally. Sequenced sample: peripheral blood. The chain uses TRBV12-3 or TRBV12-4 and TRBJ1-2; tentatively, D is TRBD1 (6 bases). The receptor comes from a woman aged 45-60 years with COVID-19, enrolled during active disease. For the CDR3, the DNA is TGTGCCAGCAGTCAAGACCGGGGGGCTGGCTACACCTTC. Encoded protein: CASSQDRGAGYTF.